The clone carrying this TCR beta chain has just a few counts. What it recognizes is unknown. These data belong to a study of CD8 T cells in ankylosing spondylitis. General study results and limits: In ankylosing spondylitis blood, a motif of roughly eight highly homologous TCR beta variants appeared characteristic.

Making use of molecular barcodes, quantitative 5'-RACE generated TCR beta libraries. TCRdb analysed the 5' RACE reads with MiXCR anew, one entry per CDR3 protein. The sample shows more than 600,000 distinct CDR3 sequences, around 20% of them seen only once. This CDR3 contains 16 residues. V lost 5 bases and J lost 4; bases outside the gene matches: 8. Source material: blood, either unsorted or a sorted T cell fraction (not recorded which). The V and J genes are TRBV12-3 or TRBV12-4 and TRBJ2-1, with 10 bases identical to TRBD1. This TCR was sampled from a male donor with ankylosing spondylitis. The CDR3 nucleotides are TGTGCCAGCAGTCCCCGGACAGGGGGAAGGTACAATGAGCAGTTCTTC. Its protein is CASSPRTGGRYNEQFF.